Here is one T cell receptor beta chain with its context. The data stem from a study of blood T cell repertoires in COVID-19. Germline CDR1 and CDR2: LNHDA and SQIVND (reference sequence). With 6 bases removed from V and 6 bases from J, the gap between germline ends came to 7 bases. The CDR3 extends over 11 amino acids. The table came from immunoSEQ multiplex PCR; TCRdb's copy has only in-frame clones and leaves some out. The repertoire has 250,000 to 300,000 clones, roughly nine tenths of them found once; the top ten carry 0.95% to 1.5%. The clonotype was recovered from a human donor in a cohort exposed to, infected with or recovered from COVID-19 (not recorded which). The donor label of this sample is uncertain. The chain couples TRBV19 to TRBJ2-3; D remains ambiguous. Material for sequencing was PBMCs or T cells enriched from blood (not recorded which). CDR3: CASRFSDTQYF. For the CDR3, the DNA is TGTGCCAGTAGGTTCAGTGATACGCAGTATTTT.